These T cell receptor beta chains were read from a single sample in a study of patients and donors after allogeneic stem cell transplantation. TCRdb re-called the RT-PCR reads through MiXCR, storing one row per CDR3 protein. The data hold under 200,000 distinct CDR3 sequences, with 30% observed a single time. The sequencing sample was made of blood, either unsorted or a sorted T cell fraction (not recorded which). These receptors came from a human donor who was either an allogeneic HSCT recipient or a stem cell or donor lymphocyte infusion donor (not recorded which). It is not recorded whose cells these are; they may come from a transplant donor. The CDR3 runs from the conserved cysteine through the conserved F or W. D genes are given only for firm matches. Clone size appears in some rows only: once, few, many, or a class for an expanded clone.

clone_size	d_call	j_call	v_call	cdr3_aa	cdr3_nt
few	TRBD2	TRBJ2-4	TRBV7-9	CASSPGGPASGRTKNIQYF	TGTGCCAGCAGCCCAGGGGGTCCCGCTAGCGGGAGAACCAAAAACATTCAGTACTTC
few	NA	TRBJ1-4	TRBV3-1	CASSLRTGTNEKLFF	TGTGCCAGCAGCCTTCGGACCGGAACTAATGAAAAACTGTTTTTT
NA	NA	TRBJ2-3	TRBV4-1	CASSQDKRRDTQYF	TGCGCCAGCAGCCAAGATAAGAGGCGAGATACGCAGTATTTT
NA	NA	TRBJ1-6	TRBV12-3/TRBV12-4	CASSFEASPLHF	TGTGCCAGCAGTTTCGAGGCGTCACCCCTCCACTTT
once	NA	TRBJ2-1	TRBV24-1	CATSDSPGGTKGGNEQFF	TGTGCCACCAGTGATTCTCCTGGAGGGACAAAGGGGGGCAATGAGCAGTTCTTC
once	TRBD2	TRBJ2-1	TRBV11-3	CASSFRLAGEQFF	TGTGCCAGCAGCTTTAGGCTAGCGGGGGAGCAGTTCTTC
few	TRBD2	TRBJ2-1	TRBV3-1	CASSHLAGVSNEQFF	TGTGCCAGCAGCCACCTCGCGGGAGTATCAAATGAGCAGTTCTTC
NA	NA	TRBJ2-7	TRBV5-1	CASSWQGPSYEQYF	TGCGCCAGCAGTTGGCAGGGGCCATCCTACGAGCAGTACTTC
NA	NA	TRBJ1-6	TRBV6-2/TRBV6-3	CASSYRGSYNSPLHF	TGTGCCAGCAGTTACCGCGGGTCCTATAATTCACCCCTCCACTTT
NA	TRBD1	TRBJ2-7	TRBV2	CARGTGAKSYEQYF	TGTGCCAGAGGGACAGGGGCCAAATCCTACGAGCAGTACTTC
NA	NA	TRBJ2-7	TRBV6-6	CGVGSSYEQYF	TGTGGTGTGGGTAGTTCCTACGAGCAGTACTTC
NA	NA	TRBJ1-4	TRBV7-9	CASSLASSPRMAEKLFF	TGTGCCAGCAGCTTAGCGTCTAGCCCCAGGATGGCCGAAAAACTGTTTTTT
NA	TRBD1	TRBJ1-4	TRBV15	CATSRTGVRGEKLFF	TGTGCCACCAGCAGGACAGGGGTCCGTGGGGAAAAACTGTTTTTT
NA	NA	TRBJ1-6	TRBV28	CASSLGGHPNNSPLHF	TGTGCCAGCAGTTTAGGTGGACATCCAAATAATTCACCCCTCCACTTT
few	NA	TRBJ2-3	TRBV6-5	CASSIRGDTQYF	TGTGCCAGCAGCATCAGGGGAGATACGCAGTATTTT
many	TRBD1	TRBJ1-2	TRBV12-3/TRBV12-4	CASSPRTGKGYTF	TGTGCCAGCAGTCCAAGGACAGGCAAAGGCTACACCTTC
NA	NA	TRBJ2-5	TRBV11-2	CASSPVRGQETQYF	TGTGCCAGCAGCCCCGTCCGGGGGCAAGAGACCCAGTACTTC
NA	TRBD2	TRBJ2-7	TRBV6-5	CASSPQELAEGSYEQYF	TGTGCCAGCAGTCCCCAGGAGCTAGCGGAGGGGTCCTACGAGCAGTACTTC
NA	TRBD1	TRBJ1-1	TRBV10-3	CAIRTGGATEAFF	TGTGCCATCAGGACAGGGGGGGCCACTGAAGCTTTCTTT
many	NA	TRBJ1-1	TRBV6-5	CASNVAGFDTEAFF	TGTGCCAGCAACGTCGCCGGGTTCGACACTGAAGCTTTCTTT
NA	TRBD1	TRBJ1-2	TRBV18	CASSPQTGEGYTF	TGTGCCAGCTCACCCCAGACAGGGGAGGGCTACACCTTC
NA	NA	TRBJ2-7	TRBV11-3	CASSSGEGSSGEQYF	TGTGCCAGCAGCTCCGGGGAAGGGAGCTCGGGTGAGCAGTACTTC
many	NA	TRBJ1-1	TRBV12-3/TRBV12-4	CASRHGGSTEAFF	TGTGCCAGCCGTCATGGGGGATCCACTGAAGCTTTCTTT
few	NA	TRBJ2-4	TRBV20-1	CSARSDHIRGNIQYF	TGCAGTGCTAGATCGGACCACATCAGGGGAAACATTCAGTACTTC
NA	NA	TRBJ2-7	TRBV5-1	CASSWDTSYEQYF	TGCGCCAGTTCCTGGGACACGTCCTACGAGCAGTACTTC
few	NA	TRBJ1-1	TRBV2	CASINKAGNTEAFF	TGTGCCAGCATCAACAAGGCAGGGAACACTGAAGCTTTCTTT
NA	NA	TRBJ1-5	TRBV9	CASSVGRGNQPQHF	TGTGCCAGCAGCGTAGGCAGGGGCAATCAGCCCCAGCATTTT